One TCR beta chain is described in this entry. Its cognate antigen has yet to be identified. Within one base of it there is no much larger clone, and no base qualities were kept. PBMCs were isolated by Ficoll-Paque density gradient centrifugation. TCRdb shows the sequencer as Illumina NovaSeq 6000. TCRalpha and TCRbeta cDNA libraries were built by 5'RACE with constant-segment primers, adding sample barcodes and unique molecular identifiers. Trizol reagent was used to extract RNA from every sample. Libraries were amplified in two PCR steps, with a second sample barcode and Illumina TruSeq adapters added in the second step. Libraries were sequenced on an Illumina NovaSeq with 2 x 150 bp paired-end reads. The original methods were these. Reads were demultiplexed and collapsed into UMI-guided consensus sequences with migec v1.2.7. Using mixcr v2.1.11, UMI consensuses were aligned to TRA and TRB V and J templates and then assembled into clonotypes. Clonotypes were classified as expanded or contracted when called significant by both edgeR and NoisET, with noise models trained on biological replicates. For edgeR calls, a false discovery rate-adjusted p below 0.01 and a log2 fold-change threshold of 1 were applied. PCA with hierarchical clustering of max-normalized trajectories of the 1000 most abundant clonotypes was used as exploratory dynamics analysis. Separately sequenced CD4+ and CD8+ repertoires were used to assign a CD4 or CD8 phenotype to each responding clone. Clones were called with MiXCR by TCRdb after fastp trimmed the public reads at Q25, and only in-frame beta chains were retained. Records with the same CDR3 protein are collapsed into one entry carrying the most frequent genes and DNA. TCRdb assigned the V and J calls; the authors' analysis was not used. This sample has about 270,000 distinct CDR3 sequences in its table, and 15% to 20% of those were observed once. Jointly, the top ten make up roughly 25% of the sample.

This record comes from a study of T-cell memory formation after mild COVID-19 (dated by TCRdb to the early 2020s). A note on the overall study: TCR sequence clusters from the two donors were found to be largely donor specific. In a couple of donors, T-cell clones that expanded and contracted after mild COVID-19 were followed by sequencing TCRalpha and TCRbeta repertoires longitudinally. Two young, previously healthy adult volunteers, one female and one male, were included in the cohort. Results the study describes overall, beyond this receptor: From day 15 to 85, contracting clones showed balanced CD4/CD8 phenotypes, whereas a second wave of clones that expanded from day 15 to 37 leaned towards CD4+. Contracting CD4+ clones were found mainly in CM and EM memory subsets, while CD8+ clones were enriched in EMRA. The detection of some responding clones in pre-infection memory suggests that pre-existing cross-reactive memory T cells joined the SARS-CoV-2 response. SARS-CoV-2 specificity of the second-wave clones peaking on day 37 was not confirmed. Only two mild cases were covered in the study, and larger cohorts including severe cases with pre-infection samples were considered necessary.

Input material: PBMCs or a T cell subset sorted from them (not recorded which). This clonotype was sampled from a man between 18 and 29 years old who had mild COVID-19 (a few samples of this study predate the infection). The sample titles of this study are shuffled in the database, so cell type and time point are left out; the donor was told from shared clones.

The CDR3 reads as follows: CASSDSTARYGEQFF. The bases read TGTGCCAGCAGTGACTCCACCGCCCGGTATGGTGAGCAGTTCTTC. The chain couples TRBV6-4 to TRBJ2-1; no D gene is confidently identified. CDR1 MRHNA and CDR2 SNTAGT are derived from the germline V gene. The CDR3, cysteine through phenylalanine, is 15 amino acids long. Only the CDR3 portion is preserved as DNA: 45 bases, with reading frame beginning at the first base. Trimming takes 0 bases from V and 9 bases from J, and the germline ends sit 15 bases apart.